There are many counts of the clone carrying this T cell receptor (beta chain). Its specificity is not known. The data originate from a study of CD8 T cells in ankylosing spondylitis. General study findings and limits: Disease-linked clones, CD8+, were relatively rare in peripheral blood. Previous work reported some of these motif variants in the synovial fluid and blood of reactive arthritis.

TCRdb recomputed calls from the 5' RACE reads with MiXCR, one row per CDR3 protein. The table has tens of thousands of distinct CDR3 sequences, approximately 5.7% seen once. The CDR3 extends over 15 amino acids. Per germline, CDR1 MDHEN and CDR2 SYDVKM. Trimming pared 10 bases from V and 1 base from J, leaving 20 bases between. This TCR was sampled from a male donor with ankylosing spondylitis. The specimen sequenced was synovial fluid, either unsorted or a sorted T cell fraction (not recorded which). The chain has TRBV28 and TRBJ2-7, with a tentative D call TRBD1 (5 bases). CDR3 residues: CATKGWQQDSYEQYF. The CDR3 coding sequence is TGTGCCACCAAAGGATGGCAACAGGATTCCTACGAGCAGTACTTC.